The clone carrying this T cell receptor (beta chain) was detected once. Study processing details: Reference gene primer amplification gave estimated nucleated cell counts. The data were produced by immunoSEQ multiplex PCR, yet TCRdb's version contains in-frame clones alone and is incomplete. That table supplies the V and J calls and clone size; D and trimming were determined from the DNA. The sample shows roughly 230,000 clones, 83% of them seen only once. The source of the sample is a study of blood T cell repertoires in COVID-19. Study-level background: PBMCs, B-cell-depleted T cells, or T cells were the source of the cDNA or gDNA that made up the material.

The CDR3 extends over 16 amino acids. With V trimmed by 5 bases and J by 0 bases, 7 bases remained unmatched. Germline CDR1 reads SEHNR; CDR2 reads FQNEAQ (reference sequence). The sample taken for sequencing was peripheral blood. The sequence came from a middle-aged man with active or convalescent COVID-19. The chain uses TRBV7-9 and TRBJ1-3; 7 bases fit TRBD1. CDR3 sequence reads: CASSPRQGHSGNTIYF. The DNA of the CDR3 is TGTGCCAGCAGCCCGAGACAGGGTCACTCTGGAAACACCATATATTTT.